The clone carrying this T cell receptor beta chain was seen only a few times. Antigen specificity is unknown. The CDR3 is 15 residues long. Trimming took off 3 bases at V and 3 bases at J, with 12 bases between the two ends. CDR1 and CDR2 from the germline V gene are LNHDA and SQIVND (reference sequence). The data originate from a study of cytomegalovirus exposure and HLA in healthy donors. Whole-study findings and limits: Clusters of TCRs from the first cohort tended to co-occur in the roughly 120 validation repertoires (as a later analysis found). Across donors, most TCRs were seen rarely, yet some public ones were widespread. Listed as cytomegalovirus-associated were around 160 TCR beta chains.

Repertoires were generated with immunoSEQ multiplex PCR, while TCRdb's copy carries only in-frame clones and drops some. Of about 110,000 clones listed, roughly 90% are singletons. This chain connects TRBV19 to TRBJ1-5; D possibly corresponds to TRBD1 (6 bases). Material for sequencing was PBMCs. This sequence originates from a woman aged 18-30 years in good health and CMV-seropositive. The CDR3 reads CASSIQDSINQPQHF. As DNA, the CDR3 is TGTGCCAGTAGTATCCAGGACAGCATCAATCAGCCCCAGCATTTT. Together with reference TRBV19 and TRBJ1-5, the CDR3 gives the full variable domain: DGGITQSPKYLFRKEGQNVTLSCEQNLNHDAMYWYRQDPGQGLRLIYYSQIVNDFQKGDIAEGYSVSREKKESFPLTVTSAQKNPTAFYLCASSIQDSINQPQHFGDGTRLSIL.